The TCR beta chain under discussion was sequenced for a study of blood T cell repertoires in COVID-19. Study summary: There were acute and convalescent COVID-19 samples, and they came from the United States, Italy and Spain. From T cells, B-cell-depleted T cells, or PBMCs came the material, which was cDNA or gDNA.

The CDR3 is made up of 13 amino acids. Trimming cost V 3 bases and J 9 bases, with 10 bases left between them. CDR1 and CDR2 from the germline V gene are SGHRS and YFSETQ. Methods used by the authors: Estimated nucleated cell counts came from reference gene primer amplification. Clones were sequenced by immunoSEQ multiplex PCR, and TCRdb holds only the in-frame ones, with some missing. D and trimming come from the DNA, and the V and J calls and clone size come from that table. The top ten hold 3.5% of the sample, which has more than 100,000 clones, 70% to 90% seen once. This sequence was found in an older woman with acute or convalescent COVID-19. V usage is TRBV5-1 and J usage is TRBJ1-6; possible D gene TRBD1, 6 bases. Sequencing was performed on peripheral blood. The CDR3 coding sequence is TGCGCCAGCAGCTCCGGACAGACTTCACCCCTCCACTTT. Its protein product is CASSSGQTSPLHF.